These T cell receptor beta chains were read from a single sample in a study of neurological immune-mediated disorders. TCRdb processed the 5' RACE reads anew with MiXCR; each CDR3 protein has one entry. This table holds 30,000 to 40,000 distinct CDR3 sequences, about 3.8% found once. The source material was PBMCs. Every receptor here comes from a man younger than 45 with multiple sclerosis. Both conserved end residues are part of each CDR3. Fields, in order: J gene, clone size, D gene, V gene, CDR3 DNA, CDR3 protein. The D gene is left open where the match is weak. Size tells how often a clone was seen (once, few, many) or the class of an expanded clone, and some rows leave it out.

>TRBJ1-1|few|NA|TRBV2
TGTGCCAGCAGTCCTACAGGGAGGACTGAAGCTTTCTTT
CASSPTGRTEAFF
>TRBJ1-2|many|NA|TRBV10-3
TGTGCCATCAGTGAAATGACAGGCGGCTACACCTTC
CAISEMTGGYTF
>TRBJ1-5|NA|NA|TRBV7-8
TGTGCCAGCAGCCCCGACAGGTACAATCAGCCCCAGAATTTT
CASSPDRYNQPQNF
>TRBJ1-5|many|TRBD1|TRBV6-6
TGTGCCAGCAGGTTACAGGGGGAAGGTAATCAGCCCCAGCATTTT
CASRLQGEGNQPQHF
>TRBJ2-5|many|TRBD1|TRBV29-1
TGCAGCGTAGACGGACAGGGGGCAGGGGAGACCCAGTACTTC
CSVDGQGAGETQYF
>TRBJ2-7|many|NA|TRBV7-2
TGTGCCAGCAGCATCGGGGGACTCCCCGAGCAGTACTTC
CASSIGGLPEQYF
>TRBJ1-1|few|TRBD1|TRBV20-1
TGCAGTGCTAGAGACCCTAAGACAGGGGAGAACACTGAAGCTTTCTTT
CSARDPKTGENTEAFF
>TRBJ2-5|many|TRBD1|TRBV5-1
TGCGCCAGCAGCGGACAGGGTAAGGTAGAAGAGACCCAGTACTTC
CASSGQGKVEETQYF
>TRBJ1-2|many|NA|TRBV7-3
TGTGCCAGCAGCCCAGGTGGGATTAGGGGCTACACCTTC
CASSPGGIRGYTF
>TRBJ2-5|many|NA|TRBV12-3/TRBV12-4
TGTGCCAGCAGCTTAGGGCCTCGAGGACAGGAGACCCAGTACTTC
CASSLGPRGQETQYF
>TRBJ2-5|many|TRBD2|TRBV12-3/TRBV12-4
TGTGCCAGCAGTTCCCTCGGGTCTAGCGGGAAAGAGACCCAGTACTTC
CASSSLGSSGKETQYF
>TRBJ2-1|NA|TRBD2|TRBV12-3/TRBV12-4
TGTGCCAGCAGTCCCCCCGGACTAGCGGGGAACAATGAGCAGTTCTTC
CASSPPGLAGNNEQFF
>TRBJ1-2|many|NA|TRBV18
TGTGCCAGCTCACCACTAAGAGAAAACTATGGCTACACCTTC
CASSPLRENYGYTF
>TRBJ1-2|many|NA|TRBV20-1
TGCAGTGCTGTTGCTCGTACAGGGAAAGGGAACTATGGCTACACCTTC
CSAVARTGKGNYGYTF
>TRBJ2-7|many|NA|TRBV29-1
TGCAGCGTTGACAGGGGAGGGACGGACGAGCAGTACTTC
CSVDRGGTDEQYF
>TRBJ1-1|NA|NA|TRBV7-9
TGTGCCAGCAGCTTACGCCCGGAAATGAACACTGAAGCTTTCTTT
CASSLRPEMNTEAFF
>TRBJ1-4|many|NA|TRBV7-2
TGTGCCAGCAGCCTTAGTAATGAAAAACTGTTTTTT
CASSLSNEKLFF
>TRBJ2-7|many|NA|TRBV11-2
TGTGCCAGCAGCTTGGGGACGGTGAGCTCCTACGAGCAGTACTTC
CASSLGTVSSYEQYF
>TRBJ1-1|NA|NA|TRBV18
TGTGCCAGCTCACCACGGACCGTGGGAGAGAACACTGAAGCTTTCTTT
CASSPRTVGENTEAFF
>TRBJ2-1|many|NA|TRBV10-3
TGTGCCATCCGATCGGGGGATGAGCAGTTCTTC
CAIRSGDEQFF
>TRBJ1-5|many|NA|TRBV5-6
TGTGCCAGCAGCTTAGGGCAGGGAAGGCAGCCCCAGCATTTT
CASSLGQGRQPQHF
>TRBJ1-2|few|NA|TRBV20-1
TGCAGTGCTTGGACCTCCAGGGACTATGGCTACACCTTC
CSAWTSRDYGYTF
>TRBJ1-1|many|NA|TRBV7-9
TGTGCCAGCAGCAAGGGGGACTCGTGGAACACTGAAGCTTTCTTT
CASSKGDSWNTEAFF
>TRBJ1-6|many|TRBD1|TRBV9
TGTGCCAGCAGCTACGCTGGGACAGGGACTTCACCCCTCCACTTT
CASSYAGTGTSPLHF
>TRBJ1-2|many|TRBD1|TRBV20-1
TGCAGTGCAAGACAGGGGGTCGGCTACACCTTC
CSARQGVGYTF
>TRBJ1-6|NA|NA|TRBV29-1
TGCAGCGTCCGAAAGGGTCGAGGTTCACCCCTCAACTTT
CSVRKGRGSPLNF
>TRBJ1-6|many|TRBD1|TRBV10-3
TGTGCCATCAACTGGACAGGACCTAATTCACCCCTCCACTTT
CAINWTGPNSPLHF
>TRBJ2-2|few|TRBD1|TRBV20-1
TGCAGTGCTAGCCGGGACAGGGGCCCCGGGGAGCTGTTTTTT
CSASRDRGPGELFF
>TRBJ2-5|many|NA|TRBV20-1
TGCAGTGCTAGAGATCGTCCGGGGGGCCGAGAGACCCAGTACTTC
CSARDRPGGRETQYF
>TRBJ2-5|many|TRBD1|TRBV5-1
TGCGCCAGCAGCCAATCAAACAGGGGAGAAGAGACCCAGTACTTC
CASSQSNRGEETQYF
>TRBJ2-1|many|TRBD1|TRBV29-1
TGCAGCGTTGAAGAGGACAGGGGGGGCTCCAATGAGCAGTTCTTC
CSVEEDRGGSNEQFF
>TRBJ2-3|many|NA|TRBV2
TGTGCCAGCAGTGTCGGGGATACGCAGTATTTT
CASSVGDTQYF
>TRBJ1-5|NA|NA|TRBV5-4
TGTGCCAGCAGCTTGGAAGGGGAACAGCCCCAGCATTTT
CASSLEGEQPQHF
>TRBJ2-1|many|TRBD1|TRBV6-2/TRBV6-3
TGTGCCTCCCGGCCCGGGACAGGGGGATACAATGAGCAGTTCTTC
CASRPGTGGYNEQFF
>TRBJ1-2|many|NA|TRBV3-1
TGTGCCAGCAGCCAAGACAGCCGGGGATACGGCTACACCTTC
CASSQDSRGYGYTF
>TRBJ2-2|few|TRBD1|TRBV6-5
TGTGCCAGCAGCCTTTTAGGACAGGCCACCGGGGAGCTGTTTTTT
CASSLLGQATGELFF
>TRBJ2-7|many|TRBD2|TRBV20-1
TGCAGTGCTAGCGGGGGGACCGCAAGCTCCTACGAGCAGTACTTC
CSASGGTASSYEQYF
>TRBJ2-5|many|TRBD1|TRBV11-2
TGTGCCAGCAGCTCAGACAGGGGGGTTGTGGAGACCCAGTACTTC
CASSSDRGVVETQYF
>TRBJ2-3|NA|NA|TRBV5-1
TGCGCCAGCAGCTTGATTAAGGCTAGCACAGATACGCAGTATTTT
CASSLIKASTDTQYF
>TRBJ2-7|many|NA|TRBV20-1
TGCAGTGCTAGGGAGACAGGTTATTCCCACGAGCAGTACTTC
CSARETGYSHEQYF
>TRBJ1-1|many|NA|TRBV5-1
TGCGCCAGCAGGAAGGACAGGAACACTGAAGCTTTCTTT
CASRKDRNTEAFF
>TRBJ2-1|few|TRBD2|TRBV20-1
TGCAGTGCCGCGGCCGGAGGCGGGGGGTTAAATGAGCAGTTCTTC
CSAAAGGGGLNEQFF